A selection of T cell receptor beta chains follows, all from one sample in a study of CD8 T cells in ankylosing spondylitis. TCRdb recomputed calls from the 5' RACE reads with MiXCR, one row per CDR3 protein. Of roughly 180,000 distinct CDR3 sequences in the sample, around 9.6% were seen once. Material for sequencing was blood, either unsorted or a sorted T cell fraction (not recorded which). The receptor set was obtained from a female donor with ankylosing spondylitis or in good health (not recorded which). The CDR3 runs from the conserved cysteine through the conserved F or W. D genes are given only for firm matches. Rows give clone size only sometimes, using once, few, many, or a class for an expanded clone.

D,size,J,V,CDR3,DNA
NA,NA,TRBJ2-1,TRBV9,CASSLGGTGYNEQFF,TGTGCCAGCAGCCTCGGGGGTACAGGCTACAATGAGCAGTTCTTC
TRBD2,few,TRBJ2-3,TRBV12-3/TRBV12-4,CASSRTSQDTQYF,TGTGCCAGCAGTCGGACTAGCCAAGATACGCAGTATTTT
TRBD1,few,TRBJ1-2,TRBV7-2,CASSLPGQGRYGYTF,TGTGCCAGCAGCTTGCCAGGACAGGGACGTTATGGCTACACCTTC
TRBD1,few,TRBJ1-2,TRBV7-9,CASSLDRGDGYTF,TGTGCCAGCAGCCTAGACAGGGGCGATGGCTACACCTTC
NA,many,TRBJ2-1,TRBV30,CAWSGDFGNEQFF,TGTGCCTGGAGTGGTGACTTCGGGAATGAGCAGTTCTTC
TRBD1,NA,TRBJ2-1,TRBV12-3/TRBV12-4,CASIPFEDRGYNEQFF,TGTGCCAGCATCCCCTTTGAAGACAGGGGCTACAATGAGCAGTTCTTC
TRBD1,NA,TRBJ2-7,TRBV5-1,CASSVATGTYEQYF,TGCGCCAGCAGCGTTGCGACAGGGACCTACGAGCAGTACTTC
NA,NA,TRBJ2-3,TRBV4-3,CASSQASEETDTQYF,TGCGCCAGCAGCCAAGCTAGCGAGGAAACAGATACGCAGTATTTT
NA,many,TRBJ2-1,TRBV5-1,CASSTMTVYNEQFF,TGCGCCAGCAGCACCATGACAGTCTACAATGAGCAGTTCTTC
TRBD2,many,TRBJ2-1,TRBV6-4,CASSATSGRVDEQFF,TGTGCCAGCAGCGCGACTAGCGGGAGGGTCGATGAGCAGTTCTTC
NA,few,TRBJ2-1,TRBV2,CASSPTGDTQNEQFF,TGTGCCAGCAGCCCAACGGGGGACACACAGAATGAGCAGTTCTTC
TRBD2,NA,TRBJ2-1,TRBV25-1,CASQVAGVDEQFF,TGTGCCAGCCAGGTAGCGGGAGTGGATGAGCAGTTCTTC
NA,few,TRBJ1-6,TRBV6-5,CASSKGNSPLHF,TGTGCCAGCTCGAAGGGGAATTCACCCCTCCACTTT
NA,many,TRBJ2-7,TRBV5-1,CASSWDVSYEQYF,TGCGCCAGCAGCTGGGACGTTTCCTACGAGCAGTACTTC
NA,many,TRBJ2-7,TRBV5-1,CASSFGDYEQYF,TGCGCCAGCAGCTTTGGCGATTACGAGCAGTACTTC
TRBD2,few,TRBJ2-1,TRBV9,CASSPGLAGANEQFF,TGTGCCAGCAGCCCGGGACTAGCGGGAGCAAATGAGCAGTTCTTC
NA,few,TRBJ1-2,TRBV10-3,CAICLDRAPDGYTF,TGTGCCATCTGCCTAGACAGAGCCCCGGATGGCTACACCTTC
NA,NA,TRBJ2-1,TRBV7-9,CASSNNRDNYNEQFF,TGTGCCAGCAGCAATAACCGGGACAACTACAATGAGCAGTTCTTC
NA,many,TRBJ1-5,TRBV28,CASSFWSNNQPQHF,TGTGCCAGCAGTTTCTGGAGTAACAATCAGCCCCAGCATTTT
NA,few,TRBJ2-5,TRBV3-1,CASSQERETGWETQYF,TGTGCCAGCAGCCAAGAGAGGGAAACGGGATGGGAGACCCAGTACTTC
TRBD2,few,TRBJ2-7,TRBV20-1,CSTDRGSGTSGSIYEQYF,TGCAGTACAGACAGGGGCTCCGGGACTAGCGGGAGTATTTACGAGCAGTACTTC
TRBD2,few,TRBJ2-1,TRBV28,CASSTGTNRNEQFF,TGTGCCAGCAGTACCGGGACTAACCGAAATGAGCAGTTCTTC
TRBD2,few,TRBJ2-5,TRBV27,CASSSYSGGQETQYF,TGTGCCAGCAGTTCGTATAGCGGGGGGCAAGAGACCCAGTACTTC
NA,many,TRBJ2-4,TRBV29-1,CSVGDRDLAKNIQYF,TGCAGCGTTGGGGACCGGGACCTAGCCAAAAACATTCAGTACTTC
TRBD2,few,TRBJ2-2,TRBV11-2,CASSLVAGTSGSVYTGELFF,TGTGCCAGCAGCTTAGTCGCCGGGACTAGCGGGAGCGTATACACCGGGGAGCTGTTTTTT
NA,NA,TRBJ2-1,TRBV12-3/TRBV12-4,CASSFIGNYNEQFF,TGTGCCAGCAGTTTTATTGGAAACTACAATGAGCAGTTCTTC
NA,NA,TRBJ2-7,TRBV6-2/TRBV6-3,CASSYSIAGGEQYF,TGTGCCAGCAGTTACTCGATAGCCGGAGGCGAGCAGTACTTC
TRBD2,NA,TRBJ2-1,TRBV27,CASSLDSLAGGNEQFF,TGTGCCAGCAGTTTAGACTCGTTAGCGGGAGGGAATGAGCAGTTCTTC
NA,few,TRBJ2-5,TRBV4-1,CASSHSQGLQTQYF,TGCGCCAGCAGCCATTCCCAGGGGTTACAGACCCAGTACTTC
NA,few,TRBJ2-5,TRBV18,CASSPEAGGLETQYF,TGTGCCAGCTCACCAGAAGCCGGGGGCTTAGAGACCCAGTACTTC
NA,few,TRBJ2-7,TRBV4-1,CASSPQEGSEQYF,TGCGCCAGCAGCCCCCAGGAGGGAAGCGAGCAGTACTTC
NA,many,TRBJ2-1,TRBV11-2,CASSLATLEYNEQFF,TGTGCCAGCAGCTTAGCGACACTTGAATACAATGAGCAGTTCTTC
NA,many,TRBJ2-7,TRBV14,CASSQDRPGSLGYEQYF,TGTGCCAGCAGCCAAGATCGTCCCGGGTCCCTCGGGTACGAGCAGTACTTC
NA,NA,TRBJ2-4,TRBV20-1,CSAKGQHTKNIQYF,TGCAGTGCTAAGGGACAACATACCAAAAACATTCAGTACTTC